A single sample is the source of the 10 T cell receptor beta chains below, sequenced in a study of shared clonotypes between healthy human individuals. The table came from immunoSEQ multiplex PCR; TCRdb's copy has only in-frame clones and leaves some out. The sample gives around 100,000 clones, around 67% of which show up once; about 48% is in the top ten. The sample was memory CD8+ T cells sorted from blood. Documented subset: CD45RO+ cells pooled with CCR7-negative TemRA cells. These receptors were obtained from a man under 40 in good health.

For this clone: A read error may produce the germline difference seen at one junction end. The genes are TRBV13 and TRBJ2-7; 8 bases map to TRBD1. Germline CDR1 reads PRHDT; CDR2 reads FYEKMQ (reference sequence). CDR3 size: 15 residues. CDR3 in amino acids: CASSSGDRGSYEQCF. As DNA, the CDR3 is TGTGCCAGCAGCTCCGGAGACAGGGGCTCCTACGAGCAGTGCTTC.

The chain joins TRBV30 to TRBJ2-1; 8 bases match TRBD2. Trimming cost V 2 bases and J 2 bases; bases outside gene matches: 5. The germline V gene encodes CDR1 GTSNPN and CDR2 SVGIG (reference sequence). The CDR3 has 15 amino acids. This CDR3 reads CAWSTGAGAYNEQFF. The DNA of the CDR3 is TGTGCCTGGAGTACGGGAGCGGGAGCCTACAATGAGCAGTTCTTC.

To note about this clone: A far larger clone is off by one base, so a read error is likely. This chain joins TRBV10-3 and TRBJ2-7, with unresolved D. The germline CDR1 and CDR2 sequences are ENHRY and SYGVKD. Trimming shortened V by 2 bases and J by 4 bases, and 15 bases separated the two germline ends. The CDR3 runs 15 residues. CDR3 protein: CAISEEASFSYEQYF. The CDR3 nucleotides are TGTGCCATCAGTGAGGAGGCGAGTTTCTCTTACGAGCAGTACTTC.

This clone appeared a few times. The rearrangement links TRBV27 to TRBJ1-1; the D gene is possibly TRBD1 (6 bases). The CDR3 is 13 amino acids. Deletions cut 3 bases from V and 10 bases from J, with 15 bases between. Germline V gives CDR1 MNHEY, CDR2 SMNVEV (reference sequence). The CDR3 DNA is TGTGCCAGCAGTTTGCATACAGGGAGCGGAGCTTTCTTT. Its protein product is CASSLHTGSGAFF.

The chain is built from TRBV14 and TRBJ2-3; 12 bases agree with TRBD2. V was clipped by 4 bases and J by 2 bases; unmatched bases: 4. The CDR3 loop spans 16 amino acids. Germline V gene sequence: CDR1 SGHDN, CDR2 FVKESK. The CDR3 region is CASSLGLAGHTDTQYF. Here the CDR3 DNA reads TGTGCCAGCAGCCTTGGACTAGCGGGGCACACAGATACGCAGTATTTT.

This chain uses TRBV28 with TRBJ2-2; 11 nucleotides line up with TRBD2. CDR1 is MDHEN and CDR2 is SYDVKM in the germline V gene. The length of the CDR3 is 16 residues. With 8 bases clipped from V and 7 bases from J, the junction kept 12 bases outside the gene matches. DNA of the CDR3: TGTGCCAGCCGTCCGACCCTTGGGACTAGCGGCGGGGAGCTGTTTTTT. This translates into CASRPTLGTSGGELFF.

The rearrangement uses TRBV15 and TRBJ2-7; 7 nucleotides match TRBD2. Germline CDR1 is LNHNV and CDR2 is YYDKDF (reference sequence). The CDR3 runs 12 residues. J gave up 4 bases and V 5 bases, and 2 bases lay outside the gene matches. The CDR3 DNA is TGTGCCACCAGCCGGGACTATTACGAGCAGTACTTC. It yields the protein CATSRDYYEQYF.

This clone was recorded only once. The chain is built from TRBV5-1 and TRBJ2-7; the D gene could be TRBD1 or TRBD2 (5 bases each). CDR1 SGHRS and CDR2 YFSETQ come from the germline V gene. This CDR3 comprises 12 residues. V lost 3 bases to trimming and J lost 3 bases, with 7 bases between them. The CDR3 DNA follows: TGCGCCAGCAGCTCAGGGAGCTACGAGCAGTACTTC. It encodes CASSSGSYEQYF.

The chain combines TRBV11-3 with TRBJ1-1, with D possibly matching TRBD1 (5 bases). Trimming removed 3 bases from V and 10 bases from J, with 18 bases in between. CDR3 length: 14 amino acids. From germline, CDR1 is SGHNT and CDR2 YENEEA. The CDR3 DNA sequence: TGTGCCAGCAGCTTTCTCTCCAGGGATCAGGGAGCTTTCTTT. Its protein is CASSFLSRDQGAFF. Looking up the rest from reference TRBV11-3 and TRBJ1-1 gives the full variable domain: EAGVVQSPRYKIIEKKQPVAFWCNPISGHNTLYWYLQNLGQGPELLIRYENEEAVDDSQLPKDRFSAERLKGVDSTLKIQPAELGDSAVYLCASSFLSRDQGAFFGQGTRLTVV.

The chain has TRBV6-1 and TRBJ2-7; D is perhaps TRBD2 (5 bases). The V gene lost 0 bases and the J gene lost 0 bases, with 12 bases spanning the gap. Germline values: CDR1 MNHNS, CDR2 SASEGT. This CDR3 is built from 16 residues. In DNA, the CDR3 is TGTGCCAGCAGTGAAGCCGTACTCGGGGTCTCCTACGAGCAGTACTTC. Translated, it gives CASSEAVLGVSYEQYF.